Sequencing of this T cell receptor (beta chain) was carried out in a study of early T cells in non-severe SARS-CoV-2 infection. Study-wide context: The chains were unpaired, and the sequenced material was bulk RNA from unsorted whole blood.

One entry per CDR3 protein results from TCRdb running MiXCR on the 5' RACE reads. Among fewer than 85,000 distinct CDR3 sequences listed, roughly a sixth were seen once. The germline V gene encodes CDR1 SGHTA and CDR2 FQGTGA. The CDR3 extends over 15 amino acids. Trimming shortened V by 1 base and J by 5 bases, and 14 bases separated the two germline ends. By share of the sample, this clonotype is medium-sized (0.01 to 0.1%). Input material: whole blood. The gene calls are TRBV7-3 and TRBJ1-1, with D perhaps matching TRBD1 (5 bases). This sequence was found in an adult who was a healthcare worker with PCR-confirmed SARS-CoV-2 infection or an uninfected control (not recorded which). The CDR3 reads CASSLMGGMWTEAFF. The DNA for the CDR3 is TGTGCCAGCAGCTTAATGGGGGGAATGTGGACTGAAGCTTTCTTT.